This T cell receptor beta chain was observed in a study of CD8+ T cells in alopecia areata. Study conclusions and caveats: Mice gave a clearer picture of TCR sharing than patients did, possibly for HLA-related reasons.

The authors sorted CD4+ and CD8+ T cells from PBMCs. Extraction of RNA preceded its reverse transcription into cDNA, which served as the sequencing template. The method was immunoSEQ multiplex PCR; TCRdb's version includes in-frame clones alone and lacks a portion of them. The table includes about 140,000 clones, around 54% detected once. In the case of this clone: Its antigen is currently unknown.

Germline V gives CDR1 SNHLY, CDR2 FYNNEI. CDR3 size: 17 residues. The V end lost 1 base, the J end lost 3 bases, and 16 bases lay between the germline ends. The chain joins TRBV2 to TRBJ2-4; D may correspond to TRBD1 or TRBD2 (5 bases each). This TCR derives from a human donor in good health. Source material: CD4+ T cells sorted from blood. The CDR3 protein is CASSEVGETVGKNIQYF. The CDR3 coding sequence is TGTGCCAGCAGTGAAGTGGGGGAGACAGTCGGCAAAAACATTCAGTACTTC. The full variable domain, with the rest looked up from reference TRBV2 and TRBJ2-4, is EPEVTQTPSHQVTQMGQEVILRCVPISNHLYFYWYRQILGQKVEFLVSFYNNEISEKSEIFDDQFSVERPDGSNFTLKIRSTKLEDSAMYFCASSEVGETVGKNIQYFGAGTRLSVL.